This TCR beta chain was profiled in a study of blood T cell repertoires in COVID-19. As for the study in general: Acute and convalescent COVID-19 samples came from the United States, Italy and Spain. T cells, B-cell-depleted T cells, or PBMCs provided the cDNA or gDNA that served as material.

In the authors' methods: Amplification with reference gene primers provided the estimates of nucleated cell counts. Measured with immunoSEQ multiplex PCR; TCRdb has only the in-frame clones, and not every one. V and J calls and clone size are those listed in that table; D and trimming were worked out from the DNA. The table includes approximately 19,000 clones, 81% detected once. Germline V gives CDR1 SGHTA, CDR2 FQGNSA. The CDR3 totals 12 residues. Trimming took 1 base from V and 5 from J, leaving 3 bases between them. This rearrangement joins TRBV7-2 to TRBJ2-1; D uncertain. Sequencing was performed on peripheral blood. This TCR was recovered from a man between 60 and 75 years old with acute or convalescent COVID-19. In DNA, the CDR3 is TGTGCCAGCAGCTTAGACAACAATGAGCAGTTCTTC. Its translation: CASSLDNNEQFF.